The rows below give T cell receptor beta chains drawn from one sample of a study of cytomegalovirus exposure and HLA in healthy donors. Data came from immunoSEQ multiplex PCR; TCRdb stores just in-frame clones and leaves some out. The sample has approximately 160,000 clones; around 80% are singletons. Sequencing was carried out using PBMCs. These receptors originate from a girl aged 5 to 17 in good health and CMV-seropositive. CDR3s include the opening cysteine and the closing phenylalanine or tryptophan. D genes are given only for firm matches. Clone size is given for some rows only: seen once, a few or many times, or a class if the clone is expanded.

TRBV11-1	-	TRBJ2-3	TRBD1	15	TGTGCCAGCAGCGTATCAACAGGGGTGGCAGATACGCAGTATTTT	CASSVSTGVADTQYF
TRBV4-1	-	TRBJ2-2	-	14	TGCGCCAGCAGCCCTAGAGGATACACCGGGGAGCTGTTTTTT	CASSPRGYTGELFF
TRBV6-1	-	TRBJ1-4	TRBD1	14	TGTGCCAGCAGTTCCCAGGGGGCGGCGGAAAAACTGTTTTTT	CASSSQGAAEKLFF
TRBV4-1	-	TRBJ2-6	-	17	TGCGCCAGCAGCCAAGAACGTCAGGCTCCTGGGGCCAACGTCCTGACTTTC	CASSQERQAPGANVLTF
TRBV2	few	TRBJ2-7	TRBD1	15	TGTGCCAGCACGGACCGCGGGACAGGTTCCTACGAGCAGTACTTC	CASTDRGTGSYEQYF
TRBV6-1	-	TRBJ2-1	-	13	TGTGCCAGCAGTGAAGACCCGACAGTAACACAGTTCTTC	CASSEDPTVTQFF
TRBV7-3	-	TRBJ1-2	-	14	TGTGCCAGCAGCTATCCCGGGACTCCTGGAGGCTACACCTTC	CASSYPGTPGGYTF
TRBV7-9	-	TRBJ2-2	TRBD2	17	TGTGCCAGCAGCTTCGGGACTAGCGGGAGGGTCACCGGGGAGCTGTTTTTT	CASSFGTSGRVTGELFF
TRBV6-6	few	TRBJ2-7	-	15	TGTGCCAGCAGCCCCCCGGGACACGGATCCTACGAGCAGTACTTC	CASSPPGHGSYEQYF
TRBV27	-	TRBJ2-7	TRBD1	14	TGTGCCAGCAGTTTAGACAGGGTTAACTACGAGCAGTACTTC	CASSLDRVNYEQYF
TRBV7-6	few	TRBJ2-1	TRBD1	13	TGTGCCAGCAGACAAACAGGGGGCAATGAGCAGTTCTTC	CASRQTGGNEQFF
TRBV11-3	few	TRBJ1-6	TRBD1	15	TGTGCCAGCAGCCGACGACAGGGTGGCAATTCACCCCTCCACTTT	CASSRRQGGNSPLHF
TRBV30	once	TRBJ2-2	-	13	TGTGCCTGGGAGCTCCGGGAGACCGGGGAGCTGTTTTTT	CAWELRETGELFF
TRBV4-3	-	TRBJ1-4	-	17	TGCGCCAGCAGCCAAGATCTAAGTCAGACGGGGGGTGAAAAACTGTTTTTT	CASSQDLSQTGGEKLFF
TRBV5-1	-	TRBJ1-2	TRBD1	13	TGCGCCAGCAGCTTAGGACAGGGCAATGGCTACACCTTC	CASSLGQGNGYTF
TRBV6-5	-	TRBJ2-1	TRBD1	14	TGTGCCAGCAGCTACGTAGGACAGGGAGATGAGCAGTTCTTC	CASSYVGQGDEQFF
TRBV6-5	-	TRBJ2-7	TRBD1	13	TGTGCCACCCTTGGGGACAGGAGCTACGAGCAGTACTTC	CATLGDRSYEQYF
TRBV14	-	TRBJ1-1	-	13	TGTGCCAGCACCGTGGGGGGTGCCACTGAAGCTTTCTTT	CASTVGGATEAFF
TRBV15	-	TRBJ2-2	-	16	TGTGCCACCAGCAGAGACAGGGGCCGGAACACCGGGGAGCTGTTTTTT	CATSRDRGRNTGELFF
TRBV5-1	-	TRBJ1-5	TRBD1	15	TGCGCCAGCAGCCTAGACAGGGGTAGCAATCAGCCCCAGCATTTT	CASSLDRGSNQPQHF
TRBV28	-	TRBJ1-4	-	13	TGTGCCAGCAGCCGCCAGGGGCGTGAAAAACTGTTTTTT	CASSRQGREKLFF
TRBV10-3	-	TRBJ2-5	-	14	TGTGCCATCAGTGCCGTGGGGGCACAAGAGACCCAGTACTTC	CAISAVGAQETQYF
TRBV30	-	TRBJ2-3	TRBD2	15	TGTGCCTGGAGTGTAGAGGCGGGGGGGGATTACCCGCAGTATTTT	CAWSVEAGGDYPQYF
TRBV18	-	TRBJ2-7	-	19	TGTGCCAGCTCACCGCGGTATTTATCGGCTGCGCTGAGCTCCTACGAGCAGTACTTC	CASSPRYLSAALSSYEQYF
TRBV19	-	TRBJ2-2	TRBD1	16	TGTGCCAGTAGTACATCCGACAGGGGGCAGCACGGGGAGCTGTTTTTT	CASSTSDRGQHGELFF
TRBV7-2	-	TRBJ2-1	-	12	TGTGCCAGCAGCCGGGGGTACAATGAGCAGTTCTTC	CASSRGYNEQFF
TRBV6-5	few	TRBJ2-7	TRBD1	12	TGTGCCAGCCGACAGGGGCCCTACGAGCAGTACTTC	CASRQGPYEQYF
TRBV7-6	-	TRBJ1-1	-	16	TGTGCCAGCATTCCCCCTGCAGGAGCTGCGGGCACTGAAGCTTTCTTT	CASIPPAGAAGTEAFF
TRBV27	-	TRBJ2-5	-	15	TGTGCCAGCAGTTTTATCATAGTTCGGCAAGAGACCCAGTACTTC	CASSFIIVRQETQYF
TRBV28	-	TRBJ1-2	-	12	TGTGCCGCCGGGGAAACGAGCTATGGCTACACCTTC	CAAGETSYGYTF
TRBV6-1	-	TRBJ2-7	-	14	TGTGCCAGCAGTTCCCGGAGAGCGGCCTACGAGCAGTACTTC	CASSSRRAAYEQYF
TRBV29-1	-	TRBJ2-3	-	11	TGCAGCGTTGGGGTTAGCCGTACGCAGTATTTT	CSVGVSRTQYF
TRBV9	few	TRBJ1-1	-	14	TGTGCCAGCAGCGTAGACCCCACTTACACTGAAGCTTTCTTT	CASSVDPTYTEAFF
TRBV28	-	TRBJ2-5	TRBD2	23	TGTGCCAGCAGCTCCACATTGGGCCCGGGACTAGCGGGGGGGCCACCTGGGCTGGAGACCCAGTACTTC	CASSSTLGPGLAGGPPGLETQYF
TRBV28	few	TRBJ1-5	TRBD1	15	TGTGCCAGCAGTACGGTGGGACAGGGCAATCAGCCCCAGCATTTT	CASSTVGQGNQPQHF
TRBV25-1	-	TRBJ2-5	-	16	TGTGCCAGCAGTGAGAGACAGAACGTCCAGAGGGAGACCCAGTACTTC	CASSERQNVQRETQYF
TRBV28	few	TRBJ1-3	-	16	TGTGCCAGCAGTTTAGTCGGGCAGGGATCTGGAAACACCATATATTTT	CASSLVGQGSGNTIYF
TRBV4-1	few	TRBJ1-4	TRBD1	18	TGCGCCAGCAGCCCCATAGGACAGGGACCTTTCACTAATGAAAAACTGTTTTTT	CASSPIGQGPFTNEKLFF
TRBV29-1	once	TRBJ2-7	TRBD1	14	TGCAGCGTGGACTCCGGGACAGGTTCCTACGAGCAGTACTTC	CSVDSGTGSYEQYF
TRBV29-1	-	TRBJ1-1	-	12	TGCAGCGTTGAAAATCGGGGTACTGAAGCTTTCTTT	CSVENRGTEAFF
TRBV5-1	few	TRBJ2-5	-	16	TGCGCCAGCAGCTTGGAAGGGGTGTGGGGTCAAGAGACCCAGTACTTC	CASSLEGVWGQETQYF
TRBV5-6	-	TRBJ1-2	-	13	TGTGCCAGCAGCCCGGGATATAACTATGGCTACACCTTC	CASSPGYNYGYTF